What follows describes a single T cell receptor beta chain. Germline V lookup: CDR1 LGHNA, CDR2 YSLEER. Losses at the gene ends were 3 bases for V and 4 bases for J; bases not matched to a gene: 6. The CDR3 spans 16 residues. Here immunoSEQ multiplex PCR was the method, and the copy in TCRdb shows in-frame clones only, minus some. This sample has roughly 38,000 clones, with under 95% found just once. This sample is drawn from a study of T cell changes during pregnancy in multiple sclerosis. The chain joins TRBV4-3 to TRBJ2-3, with 11 bases matching TRBD2. The receptor was derived from a female donor in good health, enrolled as a control in a pregnancy study. Sequences were derived from CD4+ T cells from peripheral blood mononuclear cells, sampled in the second trimester of pregnancy. CDR3 coding DNA: TGCGCCAGCAGCCAGGGGGGGACTAGCGGTGCAGATACGCAGTATTTT. Residues: CASSQGGTSGADTQYF.